This is a list of T cell receptor beta chains from one sample in a study of CD8+ T cells in alopecia areata. Assay used: immunoSEQ multiplex PCR; TCRdb lists only in-frame clones, some missing. The sample records around 200,000 clones, about 60% being singletons. The input for sequencing was CD8+ T cells sorted from blood, taken at week 24, from a patient treated with tofacitinib. All receptors derive from a human donor with alopecia areata. Each CDR3 is given with its conserved first and last residue. A D gene is named only where the DNA matches it firmly. Expanded clones are given a class, and other clones once, few, many or no size at all.

TRBJ1-5 | TRBD1 | TRBV2 | few | CASSPLQGVKQPQHF | TGTGCCAGCAGCCCATTACAGGGGGTGAAACAGCCCCAGCATTTT
TRBJ1-5 | TRBD1 | TRBV6-5 | NA | CASSSRTGSNQPQHF | TGTGCCAGCAGTTCCCGGACAGGGAGCAATCAGCCCCAGCATTTT
TRBJ1-1 | TRBD1 | TRBV7-9 | NA | CASSLGQAEAFF | TGTGCCAGCAGCCTTGGACAGGCTGAAGCTTTCTTT
TRBJ2-3 | NA | TRBV6-1 | NA | CASRDEVISTDTQYF | TGTGCCAGCCGAGACGAGGTGATTAGCACAGATACGCAGTATTTT
TRBJ2-7 | NA | TRBV27 | NA | CASSFWGREQYF | TGTGCCAGCAGTTTCTGGGGTCGCGAGCAGTACTTC
TRBJ2-3 | NA | TRBV5-1 | NA | CASSAPTERGTDTQYF | TGCGCCAGCAGCGCTCCGACAGAGAGGGGCACAGATACGCAGTATTTT
TRBJ1-3 | NA | TRBV4-1 | NA | CASSQEPPGSGNTIYF | TGCGCCAGCAGCCAAGAGCCCCCCGGCTCTGGAAACACCATATATTTT
TRBJ2-1 | TRBD2 | TRBV9 | NA | CASSSRPRDYSLAEQFF | TGTGCCAGCAGCTCCCGTCCGAGGGACTACTCTTTAGCCGAGCAGTTCTTC
TRBJ2-3 | TRBD1 | TRBV5-1 | NA | CASSFRQGTTDTQYF | TGCGCCAGCAGCTTCAGACAGGGGACCACAGATACGCAGTATTTT
TRBJ1-1 | NA | TRBV27 | NA | CASSLTRTEGTEAFF | TGTGCCAGCAGTTTGACTAGGACCGAGGGCACTGAAGCTTTCTTT
TRBJ1-2 | TRBD1 | TRBV5-8 | NA | CASTNPTGGRRGYTF | TGTGCCAGCACCAACCCGACAGGGGGTCGGAGGGGCTACACCTTC
TRBJ2-3 | NA | TRBV10-2 | NA | CASSVPRWDTDTQYF | TGCGCCAGCAGTGTGCCAAGATGGGACACAGATACGCAGTATTTT
TRBJ2-6 | NA | TRBV6-5 | NA | CASSYAGGGANVLTF | TGTGCCAGCAGTTACGCAGGTGGGGGGGCCAACGTCCTGACTTTC
TRBJ2-5 | TRBD2 | TRBV27 | NA | CASSPGGAGQETQYF | TGTGCCAGCAGTCCCGGGGGGGCCGGGCAAGAGACCCAGTACTTC
TRBJ1-1 | NA | TRBV29-1 | few | CSVDPRAQGLEAFF | TGCAGCGTTGATCCCAGAGCCCAGGGGCTAGAAGCTTTCTTT
TRBJ1-1 | NA | TRBV30 | NA | CAWGRNSNTEAFF | TGTGCCTGGGGGAGGAACTCGAACACTGAAGCTTTCTTT
TRBJ1-1 | NA | TRBV5-6 | few | CASTWGGGTEAFF | TGTGCCAGCACCTGGGGGGGTGGCACTGAAGCTTTCTTT
TRBJ1-2 | TRBD1 | TRBV2 | few | CASSETGSNYGYTF | TGTGCCAGCAGCGAGACAGGGTCGAACTATGGCTACACCTTC
TRBJ2-7 | TRBD1 | TRBV5-6 | NA | CASSTLRQGASYEQYF | TGTGCCAGCAGCACCCTTAGACAGGGGGCCTCCTACGAGCAGTACTTC
TRBJ1-2 | NA | TRBV5-6 | NA | CASSLGGGGYTF | TGTGCCAGCAGCTTGGGGGGTGGTGGCTACACCTTC
TRBJ2-2 | NA | TRBV29-1 | few | CSVAAENTGELFF | TGCAGCGTTGCGGCGGAGAACACCGGGGAGCTGTTTTTT
TRBJ1-5 | NA | TRBV4-1 | few | CASSQGTDNQPQHF | TGCGCCAGCAGCCAAGGGACAGACAATCAGCCCCAGCATTTT
TRBJ2-1 | NA | TRBV4-2 | NA | CASSQVPGGEQFF | TGTGCCAGCAGCCAAGTTCCCGGCGGGGAACAGTTCTTC
TRBJ1-1 | TRBD1 | TRBV5-1 | NA | CASSLPGGLGEAFF | TGCGCCAGCAGCTTACCAGGGGGATTGGGTGAAGCTTTCTTT
TRBJ1-1 | TRBD1 | TRBV6-5 | NA | CASRDREGTEAFF | TGTGCCAGCAGGGACAGGGAGGGCACTGAAGCTTTCTTT
TRBJ2-1 | NA | TRBV4-2 | NA | CASSHPRWGLYNEQFF | TGTGCCAGCAGCCACCCGCGATGGGGCCTCTACAATGAGCAGTTCTTC
TRBJ2-1 | NA | TRBV11-2 | few | CASSLDLGRGWGDEQFF | TGTGCCAGCAGCTTAGATCTGGGGCGCGGGTGGGGTGATGAGCAGTTCTTC
TRBJ1-5 | NA | TRBV5-1 | NA | CASSPFGGSHSQPQHF | TGCGCCAGCAGCCCCTTCGGGGGTTCGCATAGTCAGCCCCAGCATTTT
TRBJ1-2 | NA | TRBV4-1 | NA | CASSRGTGGYTF | TGCGCCAGCAGCCGGGGGACGGGGGGCTACACCTTC
TRBJ2-2 | TRBD2 | TRBV30 | NA | CARGGSNTGELFF | TGTGCCCGGGGGGGATCGAACACCGGGGAGCTGTTTTTT
TRBJ1-5 | NA | TRBV23-1 | NA | CASSLHIGDNQPQHF | TGCGCCAGCAGTCTGCATATAGGGGACAATCAGCCCCAGCATTTT
TRBJ2-5 | NA | TRBV30 | NA | CAWKIQETQYF | TGTGCCTGGAAAATTCAAGAGACCCAGTACTTC
TRBJ2-7 | NA | TRBV4-1 | few | CASSQSEGPGPNLYEQYF | TGCGCCAGCAGCCAAAGCGAGGGGCCGGGGCCCAATCTCTACGAGCAGTACTTC
TRBJ2-7 | TRBD1 | TRBV15 | once | CATSRGGTGGSYEQYF | TGTGCCACCAGCAGAGGGGGGACAGGGGGTTCCTACGAGCAGTACTTC
TRBJ2-1 | TRBD2 | TRBV5-5 | NA | CASSQRLAGGNEQFF | TGTGCCAGCAGCCAACGACTAGCGGGGGGTAATGAGCAGTTCTTC
TRBJ1-1 | TRBD1 | TRBV29-1 | NA | CSVEERGREEAFF | TGCAGCGTTGAAGAAAGGGGGCGCGAGGAAGCTTTCTTT
TRBJ1-3 | NA | TRBV2 | few | CASSEGNTIYF | TGTGCCAGCAGTGAAGGAAACACCATATATTTT
TRBJ2-6 | NA | TRBV30 | few | CAWREGGRSSGANVLTF | TGTGCCTGGAGAGAGGGCGGACGGAGCTCTGGGGCCAACGTCCTGACTTTC